The TCR beta chain described here comes from a study of blood T cell repertoires in COVID-19. Study in general: COVID-19 samples collected from the United States, Italy and Spain covered acute and convalescent phases.

In the authors' methods: Reference gene primer amplification gave estimated nucleated cell counts. Produced via immunoSEQ multiplex PCR; TCRdb's table is partial and in-frame only. Clonal size and the V and J genes are those of that table, whereas D and trimming came from the DNA. The table has about 87,000 clones, about 80% seen once. Germline V CDR1 and CDR2: SNHLY, FYNNEI. This CDR3 has 15 amino acids. J gave up 2 bases and V 4 bases, and 4 bases lay outside the gene matches. The sequenced material came from peripheral blood. This chain joins TRBV2 and TRBJ1-3; 8 bases are a match to TRBD1. This TCR derives from a woman aged 50 to 65 with acute or convalescent COVID-19. The CDR3 spells CASSADRVAGNTIYF. CDR3 DNA: TGTGCCAGCAGTGCGGACAGGGTAGCTGGAAACACCATATATTTT.